The clone carrying this T cell receptor (beta chain) was found a few times. Clones were read by immunoSEQ multiplex PCR, and TCRdb kept only the in-frame ones, dropping some. The sample contains some 200,000 clones, about 78% of which appear only once. This sample is part of a study of blood T cell repertoires in COVID-19. Which cohort a participant joined came from the clinical history participants gave. CDR1 and CDR2 (germline): DFQATT, SNEGSKA (reference sequence). Unmatched junction bases numbered 2, after V lost 3 bases and J lost 7 bases. This CDR3 has 14 amino acids. The sequence derives from a woman aged 45-65 years who had recovered from COVID-19. The sequenced sample was PBMCs or T cells enriched from blood (not recorded which). V is TRBV20-1 and J is TRBJ2-1, with 14 bases fitting TRBD2. The CDR3 nucleotides read TGCAGTGCTAGTAGGACTAGCGGGGGGAATGAGCAGTTCTTC. This translates into CSASRTSGGNEQFF.